This entry lists 26 T cell receptor beta chains sequenced from one sample in a study of blood T cell repertoires in COVID-19. The method was immunoSEQ multiplex PCR; TCRdb's version includes in-frame clones alone and lacks a portion of them. The sample shows approximately 280,000 clones, 88% of them seen only once. Sample: peripheral blood. These receptor sequences come from a young man with active or convalescent COVID-19.

The genes are TRBV21-1 and TRBJ2-5; TRBD2 is the table's D call and was not checked against the DNA. TRBV21-1 is noted as a pseudogene. The CDR3 totals 17 residues. The CDR3: CASSKVKFGVPLETQYF. Here the CDR3 DNA reads TGTGCCAGCAGCAAAGTGAAGTTCGGAGTACCCTTAGAGACCCAGTACTTC.

The gene calls are TRBV27 and TRBJ2-7; possible D gene TRBD2, 5 bases. The CDR3 is 13 amino acids. Trimming removed 5 bases from V and 7 bases from J, with 15 bases in between. CDR1 and CDR2 from the germline V gene are MNHEY and SMNVEV (reference sequence). The CDR3 reads CASSIAGPGEQYF. As DNA, the CDR3 is TGTGCCAGCAGTATCGCCGGGCCGGGGGAGCAGTACTTC.

This clone appeared a single time. The chain is built from TRBV9 and TRBJ2-7; possibly TRBD1 for D (5 bases). The CDR3 runs to 14 residues. Germline-derived CDR1 and CDR2 are SGDLS and YYNGEE. Deletions cut 0 bases from V and 6 bases from J, with 13 bases between. The CDR3 DNA is TGTGCCAGCAGCGTAGGGGGCACTGACCCCGAGCAGTACTTC. Translated, it gives CASSVGGTDPEQYF.

This rearrangement joins TRBV2 to TRBJ1-6; TRBD1 matches 8 bases. CDR3 size: 17 residues. Germline-derived CDR1 and CDR2 are SNHLY and FYNNEI. The J segment lost 0 bases and the V segment lost 6 bases, leaving 7 bases of the junction unmatched. CDR3 nucleotide sequence: TGTGCCAGCAGGATCGACAGGGGTAGCTCCTATAATTCACCCCTCCACTTT. This sequence encodes CASRIDRGSSYNSPLHF.

The chain couples TRBV5-1 to TRBJ2-2, with 7 bases identical to TRBD1. V was pared by 2 bases and J by 4 bases, with 5 bases of the junction left unmatched. From germline, CDR1 is SGHRS and CDR2 YFSETQ. The CDR3 is 15 amino acids. The CDR3 loop is CASSLGGWGTGELFF. As DNA, the CDR3 is TGCGCCAGCAGCTTAGGGGGCTGGGGCACCGGGGAGCTGTTTTTT.

The genes are TRBV13 and TRBJ1-2, with a tentative D call TRBD1 (5 bases). Trimming left V 0 bases short and J 3 bases short, with 17 bases between. The CDR3 covers 17 residues. The germline V gene has CDR1 PRHDT and CDR2 FYEKMQ (reference sequence). CDR3 protein: CASSLGRGSGPDYGYTF. The CDR3 coding sequence is TGTGCCAGCAGCTTAGGTCGTGGTTCAGGGCCGGACTATGGCTACACCTTC.

J is TRBJ2-1 and V is TRBV29-1, with 9 bases aligning to TRBD1. This CDR3 contains 14 residues. Looked up from germline, CDR1 is SQVTM and CDR2 is ANQGSEA. The V and J ends lost 7 bases and 1 base, in that order; junction bases with no gene match: 5. CDR3 amino acids: CSGAGTGSYNEQFF. DNA for the CDR3: TGCAGCGGTGCCGGGACAGGGTCCTACAATGAGCAGTTCTTC.

The chain links TRBV7-6 to TRBJ1-2, with 8 bases aligning to TRBD1. J was trimmed by 1 base and V by 2 bases; bases with no gene match: 6. The germline gives CDR1 SGHVS, CDR2 FNYEAQ. This CDR3 has 16 amino acids. The CDR3 coding sequence is TGTGCCAGCAGCTTACCCCCCAGGGGGCTTAACTATGGCTACACCTTC. Translating it yields CASSLPPRGLNYGYTF. The variable domain in full, completed from reference TRBV7-6 and TRBJ1-2, reads GAGVSQSPRYKVTKRGQDVALRCDPISGHVSLYWYRQALGQGPEFLTYFNYEAQQDKSGLPNDRFSAERPEGSISTLTIQRTEQRDSAMYRCASSLPPRGLNYGYTFGSGTRLTVV.

The chain joins TRBV19 to TRBJ2-7; D gene uncertain. Deletions cut 5 bases from V and 3 bases from J, with 17 bases between. CDR1 is LNHDA and CDR2 is SQIVND in the germline V gene (reference sequence). The CDR3 runs 15 residues. CDR3 in amino acids: CASSERPRLVYEQYF. The CDR3 nucleotides are TGTGCCAGTAGTGAGCGACCGAGATTGGTCTACGAGCAGTACTTC.

The rearrangement links TRBV13 to TRBJ2-3, with D unclear. The CDR3 covers 17 residues. Germline V lookup: CDR1 PRHDT, CDR2 FYEKMQ (reference sequence). V lost 5 bases, J lost 0 bases, and 18 bases lay in between. CDR3 nucleotide sequence: TGTGCCAGCAGCCCAAGTCCCATGACGGGTAGCACAGATACGCAGTATTTT. It is translated as CASSPSPMTGSTDTQYF.

This clone was observed a few times. The chain combines TRBV19 with TRBJ1-5; possible D gene TRBD1, 5 bases. The CDR3 consists of 16 residues. Looked up from germline, CDR1 is LNHDA and CDR2 is SQIVND (reference sequence). Trimming stripped 5 bases from V and 4 bases from J, with 18 bases between. CDR3 DNA: TGTGCCAGTAGTGGCCCCCGGCCAGGGCTTAATCAGCCCCAGCATTTT. Protein: CASSGPRPGLNQPQHF. The entire variable domain, with the rest obtained from reference TRBV19 and TRBJ1-5, is as follows: DGGITQSPKYLFRKEGQNVTLSCEQNLNHDAMYWYRQDPGQGLRLIYYSQIVNDFQKGDIAEGYSVSREKKESFPLTVTSAQKNPTAFYLCASSGPRPGLNQPQHFGDGTRLSIL.

J is TRBJ1-1 and V is TRBV5-6; D might be TRBD1 (6 bases). The V end was cut by 0 bases, the J end by 3 bases, with 12 bases between. CDR1 and CDR2 (germline): SGHDT, YYEEEE. The CDR3 is made up of 15 amino acids. The CDR3 region is CASSLGGGGYTEAFF. In DNA form, the CDR3 reads TGTGCCAGCAGCTTGGGAGGGGGAGGGTACACTGAAGCTTTCTTT.

This clone was seen many times. V and J are TRBV9 and TRBJ1-6; TRBD1 might be the D (5 bases). The germline V gene has CDR1 SGDLS and CDR2 YYNGEE. This CDR3 spans 12 amino acids. The V and J ends lost 3 bases and 10 bases respectively, with 8 bases between them. CDR3: CASSGRTSPLHF. CDR3 in DNA: TGTGCCAGCAGCGGCAGGACATCACCCCTCCACTTT.

This chain connects TRBV10-3 to TRBJ1-6, with D possibly matching TRBD1 (6 bases). CDR1 ENHRY and CDR2 SYGVKD come from the germline V gene. The CDR3 loop spans 14 amino acids. The ends were cut back, 4 bases at V and 7 bases at J, with 11 bases in the middle. The CDR3 is CAISAGERNSPLHF. DNA for the CDR3: TGTGCCATCAGTGCAGGGGAGAGAAATTCACCCCTCCACTTT.

J is TRBJ2-7 and V is TRBV7-2; D not certain. The germline V and J ends were trimmed by 2 bases and 0 bases, with 11 bases remaining between them. Germline loops: CDR1 SGHTA, CDR2 FQGNSA. CDR3 length: 15 amino acids. As DNA, the CDR3 is TGTGCCAGCAGCTTATTTCCCGCTAGCTCCTACGAGCAGTACTTC. Amino acids: CASSLFPASSYEQYF.

The CDR3 region has the DNA TGTGCCAGCATACAGGGTACGGTTACGAGGACAGATACGCAGTATTTT. Encoded protein: CASIQGTVTRTDTQYF. V is TRBV2 and J is TRBJ2-3; tentatively, D is TRBD1 (6 bases). This CDR3 has 16 amino acids. Trimming removed 7 bases from V and 3 bases from J, with 20 bases in between. Germline V CDR1 and CDR2: SNHLY, FYNNEI.

This chain joins TRBV6-5 and TRBJ1-6, with unresolved D. V was trimmed by 8 bases and J by 0 bases, leaving 5 bases between them. Germline values: CDR1 MNHEY, CDR2 SVGAGI. CDR3 length: 13 amino acids. CDR3: CASLSSYNSPLHF. In DNA form, the CDR3 reads TGTGCCAGCCTTAGCTCCTATAATTCACCCCTCCACTTT.

The V and J genes are TRBV5-6 and TRBJ2-7; 9 nucleotides line up with TRBD1. The junction had 6 bases not matched to a gene; V was cut back by 4 bases and J by 4 bases. CDR3 size: 14 residues. Germline values: CDR1 SGHDT, CDR2 YYEEEE. CDR3: CASSRGTGTYEQYF. The CDR3 bases are TGTGCCAGCAGCCGCGGGACAGGGACTTACGAGCAGTACTTC.

The chain is built from TRBV9 and TRBJ1-5; weak D call: TRBD1 (6 bases). CDR1 is SGDLS, CDR2 YYNGEE, per germline. This CDR3 contains 14 residues. The ends were cut back, 3 bases at V and 5 bases at J, with 12 bases in the middle. The CDR3 loop reads CASSAETGYQPQHF. The CDR3 coding sequence is TGTGCCAGCAGCGCAGAGACAGGTTATCAGCCCCAGCATTTT.

The rearrangement links TRBV5-6 to TRBJ2-7, with 7 nucleotides matching TRBD2. V trimming: 2 bases; J trimming: 1 base; junction bases outside the gene matches: 3. The CDR3 runs to 14 residues. CDR1 and CDR2 from the germline V gene are SGHDT and YYEEEE. CDR3 DNA sequence: TGTGCCAGCAGCTTAGCGGGGCGTTCCTACGAGCAGTACTTC. Translation gives CASSLAGRSYEQYF.

The rearrangement joins TRBV27 to TRBJ2-1, with D maybe TRBD2 (5 bases). The V end lost 2 bases, the J end lost 10 bases, and 6 bases lay between the germline ends. The germline CDR1 and CDR2 sequences are MNHEY and SMNVEV (reference sequence). The CDR3 covers 11 residues. CDR3 DNA sequence: TGTGCCAGCAGTTTAGCGGGCGAGCAGTTCTTC. Its translation is CASSLAGEQFF.

The rearrangement uses TRBV10-1 and TRBJ1-2, with a weak D call TRBD1 (5 bases). This CDR3 has 13 amino acids. CDR1 and CDR2 from the germline V gene are WNHNN and SYGVQD (reference sequence). V was clipped by 2 bases and J by 4 bases, with 8 bases between them. The CDR3 coding sequence is TGCGCCAGCAGTGAGGACAGCCGCTATGGCTACACCTTC. This encodes CASSEDSRYGYTF.

The chain joins TRBV20-1 to TRBJ1-1; no clear D gene. V lost 3 bases and J 5 bases, leaving 10 bases between the germline ends. This CDR3 has 12 amino acids. Germline V gene data show CDR1 as DFQATT and CDR2 as SNEGSKA (reference sequence). CDR3 sequence: CSASPPGTEAFF. DNA of the CDR3: TGCAGTGCTAGTCCCCCGGGGACTGAAGCTTTCTTT.

This clone was seen only a few times. The V gene is TRBV6-2 or TRBV6-3, the J gene TRBJ2-1, with 9 bases identical to TRBD2. Trimming cost V 2 bases and J 7 bases; bases outside gene matches: 9. The CDR3 is 16 residues long. Germline loops: CDR1 MNHEY, CDR2 SVGEGT. The CDR3 DNA reads as TGTGCCAGCAGTTACGGGAACGGCGGGGGGGAAAATGAGCAGTTCTTC. Translated, it gives CASSYGNGGGENEQFF.

The V call is TRBV3-1 (or the pseudogene TRBV3-2), the J call TRBJ2-2; 8 bases are a match to TRBD1. V was pared by 0 bases and J by 5 bases, with 8 bases of the junction left unmatched. Germline values: CDR1 LGHDT, CDR2 YNNKEL (reference sequence). This CDR3 comprises 17 residues. CDR3 DNA: TGTGCCAGCAGCCAAGAGGCAGGGGGCAAGAAAACCGGGGAGCTGTTTTTT. Encoded protein: CASSQEAGGKKTGELFF.

The chain has TRBV2 and TRBJ1-2; D call uncertain. The CDR3 is made up of 12 amino acids. V was cut by 6 bases and J by 2 bases, with 7 bases left in between. Germline V gives CDR1 SNHLY, CDR2 FYNNEI. CDR3 residues: CASRSVNYGYTF. CDR3 DNA sequence: TGTGCCAGCAGGTCTGTAAACTATGGCTACACCTTC.